This TCR beta chain was obtained from a study of prognosis after radiotherapy for stage I lung cancer. Study background: Operability status for all non-small cell lung cancer patients was recorded as medically inoperable. Tumor types were squamous cell carcinoma in seven patients, adenocarcinoma in 11 to 13. Whole-study results and caveats: Reduced Shannon entropy following stereotactic body radiation therapy was recorded in patients who developed distant metastases.

The length of the CDR3 is 15 residues. Trimming took 2 bases from V and 7 from J, leaving 15 bases between them. Germline V lookup: CDR1 MNHNS, CDR2 SASEGT. This clonotype has only a few counts. Its target is not known. It was by two-round multiplex PCR that TCR beta CDR3 was amplified from genomic DNA. Used in first-round PCR were primers specific to each TRBV and TRBJ gene. MiXCR, applied by TCRdb to the multiplex PCR reads, yields one record per CDR3 protein. In the table there are 20,000 or so distinct CDR3 sequences, roughly 45% of which are singletons. At each of two time points, six milliliters of venous blood were taken.

V gene TRBV6-1 combines with J gene TRBJ2-1; D is unresolved. The clonotype comes from a donor aged 50 or older with non-small cell lung cancer. The sample was PBMCs, taken before or after stereotactic body radiation therapy (not recorded which). The CDR3 DNA reads as TGTGCCAGCAGTGAAAAGCAGGTTGGGTCGAATGAGCAGTTCTTC. Translating it yields CASSEKQVGSNEQFF.